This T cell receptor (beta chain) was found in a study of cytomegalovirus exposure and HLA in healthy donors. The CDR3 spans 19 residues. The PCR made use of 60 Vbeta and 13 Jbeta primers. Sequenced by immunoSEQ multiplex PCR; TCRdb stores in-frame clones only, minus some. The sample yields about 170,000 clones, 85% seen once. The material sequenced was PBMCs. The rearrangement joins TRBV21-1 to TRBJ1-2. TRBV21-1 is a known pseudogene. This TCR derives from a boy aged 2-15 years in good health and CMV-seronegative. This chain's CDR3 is CASSRALSPVGGPDSGYTF. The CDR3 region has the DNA TGTGCCAGCAGCCGAGCCTTATCCCCAGTGGGGGGGCCGGACTCTGGCTACACCTTC.